These 5 T cell receptor beta chains were all obtained from the same sample, sequenced in a study of T cells in localized non-small cell lung cancer. Sequencing used immunoSEQ multiplex PCR; TCRdb keeps in-frame clones, though not all of them. The data contain 100,000 to 150,000 clones, around 90% of them singletons. This sample comprised peripheral blood, obtained before any cancer treatment. The receptors here all came from a female donor over 55 with stage I lung adenocarcinoma.

The sample holds one count of this clone. The rearrangement uses TRBV30 and TRBJ1-2; D is ambiguous. The CDR3 extends over 13 amino acids. Trimming pared 2 bases from V and 0 bases from J, leaving 7 bases between. Germline loops: CDR1 GTSNPN, CDR2 SVGIG (reference sequence). The CDR3 DNA is TGTGCCTGGAGTCGCGGGACTAACTATGGCTACACCTTC. This sequence encodes CAWSRGTNYGYTF.

The J gene is TRBJ2-1, the V gene TRBV23-1; perhaps TRBD2 as D (6 bases). TRBV23-1 is assigned to the ORF class and has an uncertain function. V lost 0 bases and J 0 bases, leaving 9 bases between the germline ends. The CDR3 is 16 amino acids. CDR3 region: CASSQSAGNSYNEQFF. CDR3 nucleotide sequence: TGCGCCAGCAGTCAATCGGCGGGAAACTCCTACAATGAGCAGTTCTTC.

This rearrangement joins TRBV10-3 to TRBJ2-1, with TRBD2 matching over 8 bases. Germline assignment: CDR1 ENHRY and CDR2 SYGVKD. Trimming at V came to 5 bases and at J to 6 bases, leaving 0 bases not matched to a gene. The CDR3 is 12 residues long. CDR3 in DNA: TGTGCCATCAGTACTAGCGGCAATGAGCAGTTCTTC. Protein: CAISTSGNEQFF.

The chain couples TRBV6-1 to TRBJ1-5, with 9 bases lining up with TRBD1. Trimming removed 2 bases from V and 6 bases from J; junction bases left unmatched: 5. The CDR3 has 15 amino acids. Germline lookup yields CDR1 MNHNS and CDR2 SASEGT. CDR3 coding DNA: TGTGCCAGCAGTGAACCAGGACAGGGGTGTCAGCCCCAGCATTTT. Its translation is CASSEPGQGCQPQHF.

The chain is built from TRBV6-1 and TRBJ2-7; D gene uncertain. Trimming shortened V by 7 bases and J by 1 base, and 17 bases separated the two germline ends. CDR1 MNHNS and CDR2 SASEGT come from the germline V gene. The CDR3 loop spans 15 amino acids. CDR3 bases: TGTGCCAGCACACCGGAGAGTTTAGGGTCCTACGAGCAGTACTTC. This translates into CASTPESLGSYEQYF.